Listed here is a single T cell receptor (beta chain). Enrolled through a virtual design, the participants were between 18 and 89 years of age and came from fewer than 30 US areas. Participant-reported clinical history was the basis for cohort assignment. This entry belongs to a study of blood T cell repertoires in COVID-19. This CDR3 comprises 12 residues. The germline V and J ends were trimmed by 8 bases and 3 bases, with 10 bases remaining between them. Germline loops: CDR1 SNHLY, CDR2 FYNNEI. The assay was immunoSEQ multiplex PCR, and TCRdb's table has in-frame clones only and misses some. This sample has about 330,000 clones, with around 87% found just once.

The TCR was taken from a woman in her thirties who had recovered from COVID-19. The gene calls are TRBV2 and TRBJ2-5; D gene unclear. What was sequenced was PBMCs or T cells enriched from blood (not recorded which). The CDR3, as DNA: TGTGCCAGCCAAGAACGGGAAGAGACCCAGTACTTC. Amino acid sequence: CASQEREETQYF.